This is a list of T cell receptor beta chains from one sample in a study of T cell responses to AZD1222 COVID-19 vaccine. Repertoires were generated with immunoSEQ multiplex PCR, while TCRdb's copy carries only in-frame clones and drops some. Of about 120,000 clones in the sample, just over 85% are singletons; the top ten hold approximately 20%. Specimen: peripheral blood, collected on day 0 of AZD1222 vaccination. These receptors all stem from an adult in good health. Each CDR3 is given with its conserved first and last residue. Each record gives: D gene, J gene, clone size, V gene, CDR3 protein, CDR3 DNA. D genes are given only for firm matches. Not every row has a clone size; where given, it reads once, few, many or a size class.

- | TRBJ1-5 | - | TRBV30 | CAWSGRGDQPQHF | TGTGCCTGGAGTGGTCGAGGGGACCAGCCCCAGCATTTT
TRBD2 | TRBJ2-2 | - | TRBV4-3 | CASSQDRSGGLGGELFF | TGCGCCAGCAGCCAAGATCGGTCGGGGGGGCTAGGCGGGGAGCTGTTTTTT
- | TRBJ1-1 | - | TRBV9 | CASSASGRNTEAFF | TGTGCCAGCAGCGCCTCGGGAAGAAACACTGAAGCTTTCTTT
- | TRBJ2-2 | - | TRBV28 | CASIQTNTGELFF | TGTGCCAGCATCCAGACGAACACCGGGGAGCTGTTTTTT
TRBD1 | TRBJ1-5 | - | TRBV19 | CASRTGPSGNQPQHF | TGTGCCAGCCGGACAGGGCCCTCAGGCAATCAGCCCCAGCATTTT
TRBD1 | TRBJ1-5 | - | TRBV7-8 | CASSPGGIQGVGNQPQHF | TGTGCCAGCAGCCCAGGGGGGATACAGGGAGTTGGCAATCAGCCCCAGCATTTT
- | TRBJ2-7 | - | TRBV14 | CASSQRTVGLLEQYF | TGTGCCAGCAGCCAAAGGACCGTAGGGCTCCTCGAGCAGTACTTC
TRBD1 | TRBJ2-2 | - | TRBV28 | CASTFRQGARELFF | TGTGCCAGCACCTTTAGACAGGGGGCGCGGGAGCTGTTTTTT
TRBD1 | TRBJ1-1 | few | TRBV7-2 | CASSPGQGTSEAFF | TGTGCCAGCAGCCCTGGACAGGGGACGTCTGAAGCTTTCTTT
- | TRBJ2-5 | - | TRBV20-1 | CSASLQGTQYF | TGCAGTGCTAGCCTCCAGGGGACCCAGTACTTC
- | TRBJ2-4 | - | TRBV7-2 | CASSLAPGLAKNIQYF | TGTGCCAGCAGCTTAGCGCCAGGACTAGCCAAAAACATTCAGTACTTC
- | TRBJ2-7 | - | TRBV10-3 | CATEDRTYEQYF | TGTGCCACCGAAGACAGAACCTACGAGCAGTACTTC
- | TRBJ1-2 | - | TRBV5-1 | CASSPYTGGDGYTF | TGCGCCAGCAGCCCCTACACGGGAGGGGATGGCTACACCTTC
TRBD1 | TRBJ1-2 | - | TRBV29-1 | CSVGGTGEGTYGYTF | TGCAGCGTTGGGGGAACAGGGGAAGGTACCTATGGCTACACCTTC
- | TRBJ2-1 | - | TRBV20-1 | CSASGPLKQFF | TGCAGTGCTTCGGGACCATTGAAGCAGTTCTTC
TRBD1 | TRBJ1-5 | - | TRBV18 | CASSEGTGLGGQPQHF | TGTGCCAGCTCAGAAGGGACAGGCCTAGGGGGGCAGCCCCAGCATTTT
- | TRBJ2-2 | - | TRBV10-3 | CAISEPGQTNTGELFF | TGTGCCATCAGTGAGCCCGGACAGACAAACACCGGGGAGCTGTTTTTT
- | TRBJ2-7 | - | TRBV9 | CASSPWGASYEQYF | TGTGCCAGCAGCCCTTGGGGAGCTTCCTACGAGCAGTACTTC
- | TRBJ2-3 | - | TRBV6-2/TRBV6-3 | CASSILATDTQYF | TGTGCCAGCAGTATACTAGCAACAGATACGCAGTATTTT
TRBD1 | TRBJ2-7 | - | TRBV7-2 | CASSQGTGTYEQYF | TGTGCCAGCAGCCAAGGGACAGGGACCTACGAGCAGTACTTC
- | TRBJ1-3 | - | TRBV28 | CASSFGRPGNTIYF | TGTGCCAGCAGTTTTGGGAGGCCTGGAAACACCATATATTTT
- | TRBJ2-2 | once | TRBV6-5 | CASSPPGERKLFF | TGTGCCAGCAGTCCCCCAGGGGAAAGAAAGCTGTTTTTT
- | TRBJ1-6 | - | TRBV12-3/TRBV12-4 | CASRADGISPLHF | TGTGCCAGCAGGGCGGACGGGATCTCACCCCTCCACTTT
- | TRBJ1-3 | - | TRBV30 | CAWSEGYGNTIYF | TGTGCCTGGAGTGAAGGGTACGGAAACACCATATATTTT
TRBD2 | TRBJ2-3 | - | TRBV2 | CASSPSGGYTDTQYF | TGTGCCAGCAGTCCTAGCGGGGGCTACACAGATACGCAGTATTTT
- | TRBJ2-7 | - | TRBV19 | CASSPTRSRAEQYF | TGTGCCAGTAGCCCTACCAGAAGCAGAGCGGAGCAGTACTTC
TRBD1 | TRBJ1-5 | - | TRBV7-8 | CASSLIGTGMRYSNQPQHF | TGTGCCAGCAGCTTAATTGGGACAGGGATGAGATATAGCAATCAGCCCCAGCATTTT